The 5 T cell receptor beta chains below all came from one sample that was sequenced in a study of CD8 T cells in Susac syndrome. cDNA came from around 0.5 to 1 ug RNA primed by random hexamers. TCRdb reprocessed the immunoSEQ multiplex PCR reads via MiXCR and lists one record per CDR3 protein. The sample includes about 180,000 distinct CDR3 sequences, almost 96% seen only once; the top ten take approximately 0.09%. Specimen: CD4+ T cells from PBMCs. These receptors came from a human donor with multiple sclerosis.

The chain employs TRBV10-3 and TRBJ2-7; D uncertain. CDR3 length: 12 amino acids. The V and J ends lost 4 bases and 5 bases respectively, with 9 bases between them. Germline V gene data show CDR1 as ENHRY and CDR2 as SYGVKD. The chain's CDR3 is CAISVSENEQYF. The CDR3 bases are TGTGCCATCAGTGTATCGGAAAACGAGCAGTACTTC.

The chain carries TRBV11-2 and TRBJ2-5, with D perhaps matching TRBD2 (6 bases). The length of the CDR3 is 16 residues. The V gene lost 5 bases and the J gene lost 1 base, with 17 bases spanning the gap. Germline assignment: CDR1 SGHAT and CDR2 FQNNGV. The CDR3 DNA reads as TGTGCCAGCAGCCCCCTCTCCGGGGGATTCCAAGAGACCCAGTACTTC. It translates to CASSPLSGGFQETQYF.

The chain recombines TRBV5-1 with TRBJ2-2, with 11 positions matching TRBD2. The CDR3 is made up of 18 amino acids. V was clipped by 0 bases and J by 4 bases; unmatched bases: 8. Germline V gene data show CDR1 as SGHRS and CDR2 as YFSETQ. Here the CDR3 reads CASSLVAGGPMSTGELFF. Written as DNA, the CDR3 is TGCGCCAGCAGCTTGGTAGCGGGGGGGCCGATGTCCACCGGGGAGCTGTTTTTT.

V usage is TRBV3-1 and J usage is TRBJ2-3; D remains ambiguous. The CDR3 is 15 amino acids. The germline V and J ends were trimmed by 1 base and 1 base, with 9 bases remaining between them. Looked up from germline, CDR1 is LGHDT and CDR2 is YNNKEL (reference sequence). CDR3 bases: TGTGCCAGCAGCCAAGCTGGAACAGGCACAGATACGCAGTATTTT. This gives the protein CASSQAGTGTDTQYF.

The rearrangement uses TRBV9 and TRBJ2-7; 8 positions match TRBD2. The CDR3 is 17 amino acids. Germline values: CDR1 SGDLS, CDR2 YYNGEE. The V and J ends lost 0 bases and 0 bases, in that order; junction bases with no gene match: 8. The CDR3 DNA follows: TGTGCCAGCAGCGTAGGTTTAGCGGGGACCCACTCCTACGAGCAGTACTTC. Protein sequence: CASSVGLAGTHSYEQYF.